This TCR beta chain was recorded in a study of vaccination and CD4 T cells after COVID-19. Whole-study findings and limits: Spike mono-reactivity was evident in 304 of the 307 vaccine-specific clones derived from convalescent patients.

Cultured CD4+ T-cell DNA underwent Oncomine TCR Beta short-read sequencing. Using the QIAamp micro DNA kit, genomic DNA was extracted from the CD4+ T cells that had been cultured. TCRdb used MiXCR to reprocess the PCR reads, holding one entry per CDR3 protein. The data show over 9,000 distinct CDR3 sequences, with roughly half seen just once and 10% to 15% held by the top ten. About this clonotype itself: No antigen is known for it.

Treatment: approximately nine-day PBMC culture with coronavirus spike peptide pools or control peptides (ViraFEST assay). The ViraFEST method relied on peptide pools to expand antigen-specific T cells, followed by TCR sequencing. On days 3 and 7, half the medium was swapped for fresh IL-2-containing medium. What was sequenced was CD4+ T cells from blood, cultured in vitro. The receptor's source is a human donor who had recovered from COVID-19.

DNA of the CDR3: TGTGCCAGGAGCTACGAAGAGCAGTACTTC. Its translation is CARSYEEQYF. The chain has TRBV27 and TRBJ2-7; D is unresolved. The V end lost 9 bases, the J end lost 7 bases, and 10 bases lay between the germline ends. This CDR3 region has 10 residues. CDR1 is MNHEY and CDR2 is SMNVEV in the germline V gene (reference sequence).